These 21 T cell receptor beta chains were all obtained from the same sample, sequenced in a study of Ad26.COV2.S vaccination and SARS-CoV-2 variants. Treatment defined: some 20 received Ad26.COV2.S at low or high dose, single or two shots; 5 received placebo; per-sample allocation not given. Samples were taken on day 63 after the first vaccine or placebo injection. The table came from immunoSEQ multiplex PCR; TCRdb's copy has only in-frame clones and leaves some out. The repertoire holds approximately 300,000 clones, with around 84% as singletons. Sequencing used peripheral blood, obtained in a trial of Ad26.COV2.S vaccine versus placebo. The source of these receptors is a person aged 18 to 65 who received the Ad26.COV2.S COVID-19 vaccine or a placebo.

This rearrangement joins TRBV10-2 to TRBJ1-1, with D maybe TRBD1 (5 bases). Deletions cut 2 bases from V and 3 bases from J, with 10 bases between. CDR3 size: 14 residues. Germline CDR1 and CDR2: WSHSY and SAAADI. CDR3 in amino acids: CASSEGGGYTEAFF. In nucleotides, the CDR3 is TGCGCCAGCAGTGAGGGGGGGGGTTACACTGAAGCTTTCTTT.

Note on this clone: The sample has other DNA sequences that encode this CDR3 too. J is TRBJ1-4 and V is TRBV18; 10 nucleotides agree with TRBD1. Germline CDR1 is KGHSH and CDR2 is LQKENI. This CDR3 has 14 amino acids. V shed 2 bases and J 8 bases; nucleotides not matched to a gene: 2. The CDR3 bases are TGTGCCAGCTCACCAGGGACAGGGGACGAAAAACTGTTTTTT. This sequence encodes CASSPGTGDEKLFF. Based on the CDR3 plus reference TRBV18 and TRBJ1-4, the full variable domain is NAGVMQNPRHLVRRRGQEARLRCSPMKGHSHVYWYRQLPEEGLKFMVYLQKENIIDESGMPKERFSAEFPKEGPSILRIQQVVRGDSAAYFCASSPGTGDEKLFFGSGTQLSVL.

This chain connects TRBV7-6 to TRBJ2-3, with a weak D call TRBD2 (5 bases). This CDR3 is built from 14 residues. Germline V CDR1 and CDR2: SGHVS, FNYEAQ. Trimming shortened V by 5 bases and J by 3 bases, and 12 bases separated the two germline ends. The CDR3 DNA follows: TGTGCCAGCAGCCCTAGTTCGGGGACAGATACGCAGTATTTT. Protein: CASSPSSGTDTQYF. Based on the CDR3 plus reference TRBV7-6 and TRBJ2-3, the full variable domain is GAGVSQSPRYKVTKRGQDVALRCDPISGHVSLYWYRQALGQGPEFLTYFNYEAQQDKSGLPNDRFSAERPEGSISTLTIQRTEQRDSAMYRCASSPSSGTDTQYFGPGTRLTVL.

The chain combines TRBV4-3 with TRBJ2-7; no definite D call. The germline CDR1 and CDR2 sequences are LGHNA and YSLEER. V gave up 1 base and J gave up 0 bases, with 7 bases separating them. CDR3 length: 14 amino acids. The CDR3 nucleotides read TGCGCCAGCAGCCAAGTAGACGCCTCCTACGAGCAGTACTTC. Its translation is CASSQVDASYEQYF.

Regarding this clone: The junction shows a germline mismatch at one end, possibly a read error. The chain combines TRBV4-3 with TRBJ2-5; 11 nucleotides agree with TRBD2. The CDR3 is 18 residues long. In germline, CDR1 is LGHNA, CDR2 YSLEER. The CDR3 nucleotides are TGCGCCAGCAGCCCCCGTGTTAGCGGGGGGGCCGGTCAAGGGACCCAGTACTTC. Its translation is CASSPRVSGGAGQGTQYF.

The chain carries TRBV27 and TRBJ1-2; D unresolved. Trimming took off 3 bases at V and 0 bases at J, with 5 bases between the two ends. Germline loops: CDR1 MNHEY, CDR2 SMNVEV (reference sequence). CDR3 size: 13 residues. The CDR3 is CASSFWANYGYTF. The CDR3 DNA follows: TGTGCCAGCAGTTTCTGGGCTAACTATGGCTACACCTTC.

The CDR3 reads CATSDGTRYNEQFF. The CDR3 nucleotides are TGTGCCACCAGTGATGGGACGCGCTACAATGAGCAGTTCTTC. The rearrangement links TRBV24-1 to TRBJ2-1; D assignment may be TRBD1 or TRBD2 (5 bases each). Germline V gene sequence: CDR1 KGHDR, CDR2 SFDVKD. The CDR3 loop spans 14 amino acids. Trimming shortened V by 3 bases and J by 3 bases, and 8 bases separated the two germline ends.

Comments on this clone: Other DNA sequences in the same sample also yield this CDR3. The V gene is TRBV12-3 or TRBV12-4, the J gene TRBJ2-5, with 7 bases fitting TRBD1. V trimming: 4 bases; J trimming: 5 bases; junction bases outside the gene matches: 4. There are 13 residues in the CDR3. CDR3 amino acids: CASSSRGKETQYF. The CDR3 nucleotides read TGTGCCAGCAGTTCCAGGGGGAAGGAGACCCAGTACTTC.

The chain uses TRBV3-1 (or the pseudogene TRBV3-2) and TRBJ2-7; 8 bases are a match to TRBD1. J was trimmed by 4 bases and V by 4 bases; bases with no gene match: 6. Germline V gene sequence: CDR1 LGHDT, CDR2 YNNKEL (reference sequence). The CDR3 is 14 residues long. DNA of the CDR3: TGTGCCAGCAGCCGGACAGGGATAGGATACGAGCAGTACTTC. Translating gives CASSRTGIGYEQYF.

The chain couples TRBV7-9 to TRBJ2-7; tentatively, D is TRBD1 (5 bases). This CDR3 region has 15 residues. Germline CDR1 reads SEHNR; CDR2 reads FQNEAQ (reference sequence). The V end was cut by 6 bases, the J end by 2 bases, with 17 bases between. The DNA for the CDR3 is TGTGCCAGCAGTTTAAGGGGCTCCCCGACCTACGAGCAGTACTTC. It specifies CASSLRGSPTYEQYF.

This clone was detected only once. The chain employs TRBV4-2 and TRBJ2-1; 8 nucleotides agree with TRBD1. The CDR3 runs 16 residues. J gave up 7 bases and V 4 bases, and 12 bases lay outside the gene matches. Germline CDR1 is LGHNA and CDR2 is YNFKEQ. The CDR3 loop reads CASSLTPGQVLNEQFF. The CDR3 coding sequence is TGTGCCAGCAGCCTCACCCCGGGACAGGTCCTTAATGAGCAGTTCTTC.

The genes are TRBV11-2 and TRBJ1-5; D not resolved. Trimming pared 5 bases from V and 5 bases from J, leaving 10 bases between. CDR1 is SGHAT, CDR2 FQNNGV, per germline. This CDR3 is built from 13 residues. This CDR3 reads CASSLRSDQPQHF. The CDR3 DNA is TGTGCCAGCAGCCTACGTTCGGATCAGCCCCAGCATTTT.

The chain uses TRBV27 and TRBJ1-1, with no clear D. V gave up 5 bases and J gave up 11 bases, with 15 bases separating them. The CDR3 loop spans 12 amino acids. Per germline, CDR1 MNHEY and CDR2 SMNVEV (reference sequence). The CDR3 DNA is TGTGCCAGCAGTAATGGACTCGCCGGGGCTTTCTTT. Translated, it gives CASSNGLAGAFF.

CDR3: CASSERGNEQFF. The CDR3 DNA reads TGTGCCAGCAGTGAAAGGGGTAATGAGCAGTTCTTC. This sequence joins TRBV2 and TRBJ2-1; D is perhaps TRBD1 (5 bases). This CDR3 has 12 residues. The V gene lost 2 bases and the J gene lost 7 bases, with 6 bases spanning the gap. CDR1 SNHLY and CDR2 FYNNEI come from the germline V gene.

The CDR3 protein is CASSSRAAVRGSAEAFF. CDR3 nucleotides: TGTGCCAGCAGCTCTCGCGCGGCAGTCCGGGGTTCCGCTGAAGCTTTCTTT. The chain is built from TRBV7-9 and TRBJ1-1; D call uncertain. From germline, CDR1 is SEHNR and CDR2 FQNEAQ (reference sequence). V dropped 4 bases and J dropped 6 bases, with 24 bases sitting between them. This CDR3 comprises 17 residues.

The CDR3 region is CASSLVGTSGQETQYF. For the CDR3, the DNA is TGTGCCAGCAGCTTAGTCGGTACTAGCGGCCAAGAGACCCAGTACTTC. The rearrangement uses TRBV7-2 and TRBJ2-5; 8 bases match TRBD2. The V and J ends lost 1 base and 1 base, in that order; junction bases with no gene match: 5. The CDR3 contains 16 residues. CDR1 and CDR2 from the germline V gene are SGHTA and FQGNSA. Using reference TRBV7-2 and TRBJ2-5 for the parts outside the CDR3, the full variable domain is GAGVSQSPSNKVTEKGKDVELRCDPISGHTALYWYRQSLGQGLEFLIYFQGNSAPDKSGLPSDRFSAERTGGSVSTLTIQRTQQEDSAVYLCASSLVGTSGQETQYFGPGTRLLVL.

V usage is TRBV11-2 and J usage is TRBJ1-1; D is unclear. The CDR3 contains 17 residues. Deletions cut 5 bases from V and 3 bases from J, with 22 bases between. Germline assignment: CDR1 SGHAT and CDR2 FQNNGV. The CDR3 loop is CASSRTGFKMRDTEAFF. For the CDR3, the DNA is TGTGCCAGCAGCCGCACGGGGTTCAAAATGCGGGACACTGAAGCTTTCTTT.

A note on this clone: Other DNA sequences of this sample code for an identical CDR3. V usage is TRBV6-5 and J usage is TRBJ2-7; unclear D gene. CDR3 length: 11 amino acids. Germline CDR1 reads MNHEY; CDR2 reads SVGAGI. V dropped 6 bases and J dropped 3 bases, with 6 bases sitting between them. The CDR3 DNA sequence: TGTGCCAGCAGGGCACGCTACGAGCAGTACTTC. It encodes CASRARYEQYF.

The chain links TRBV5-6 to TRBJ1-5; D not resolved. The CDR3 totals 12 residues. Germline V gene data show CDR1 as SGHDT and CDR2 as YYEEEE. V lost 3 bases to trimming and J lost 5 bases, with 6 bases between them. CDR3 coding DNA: TGTGCCAGCAGCTCCCATGATCAGCCCCAGCATTTT. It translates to CASSSHDQPQHF.

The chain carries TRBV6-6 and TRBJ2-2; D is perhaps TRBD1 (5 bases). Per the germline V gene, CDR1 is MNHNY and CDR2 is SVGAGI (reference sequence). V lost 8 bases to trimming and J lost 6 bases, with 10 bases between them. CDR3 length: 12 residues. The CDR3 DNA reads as TGTGCCAGCGGGGCCGGTCCCGGGGAGCTGTTTTTT. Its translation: CASGAGPGELFF.

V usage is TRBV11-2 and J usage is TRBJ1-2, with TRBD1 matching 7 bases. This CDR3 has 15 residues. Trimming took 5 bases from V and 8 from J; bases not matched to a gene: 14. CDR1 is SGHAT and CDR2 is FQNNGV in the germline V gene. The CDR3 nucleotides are TGTGCCAGCAGCCCCTTGGACAGGTCCTTGAGAGGCTACACCTTC. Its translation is CASSPLDRSLRGYTF. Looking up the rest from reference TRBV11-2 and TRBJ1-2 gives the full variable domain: EAGVAQSPRYKIIEKRQSVAFWCNPISGHATLYWYQQILGQGPKLLIQFQNNGVVDDSQLPKDRFSAERLKGVDSTLKIQPAKLEDSAVYLCASSPLDRSLRGYTFGSGTRLTVV.